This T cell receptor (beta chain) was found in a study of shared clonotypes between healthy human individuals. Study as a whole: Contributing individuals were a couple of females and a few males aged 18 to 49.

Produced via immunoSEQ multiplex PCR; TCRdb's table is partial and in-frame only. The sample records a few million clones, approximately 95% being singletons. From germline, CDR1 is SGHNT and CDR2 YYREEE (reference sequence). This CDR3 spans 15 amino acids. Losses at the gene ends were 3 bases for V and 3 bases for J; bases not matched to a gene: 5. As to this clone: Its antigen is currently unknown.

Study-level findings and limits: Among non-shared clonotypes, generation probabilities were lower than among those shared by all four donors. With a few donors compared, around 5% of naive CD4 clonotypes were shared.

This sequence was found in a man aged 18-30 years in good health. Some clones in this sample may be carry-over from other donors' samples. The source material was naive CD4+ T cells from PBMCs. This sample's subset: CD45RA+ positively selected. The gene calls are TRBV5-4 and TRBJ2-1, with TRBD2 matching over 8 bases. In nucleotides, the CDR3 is TGTGCCAGCAGCTCAAGCGGGGGAAACTACAATGAGCAGTTCTTC. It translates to CASSSSGGNYNEQFF.